This is a list of T cell receptor beta chains from one sample in a study of blood T cell repertoires in COVID-19. Sequencing used immunoSEQ multiplex PCR; TCRdb keeps in-frame clones, though not all of them. The sample includes about 250,000 clones, approximately 89% of them seen just once. Input material: peripheral blood. The origin of the receptors is a woman aged 40-49 years who had recovered from COVID-19. CDR3s include the opening cysteine and the closing phenylalanine or tryptophan. D genes are given only for firm matches. Clone sizes are given selectively: once, few, many, or a class where the clone is expanded.

size | J | D | V | CDR3 | DNA
NA | TRBJ1-3 | NA | TRBV11-3 | CASSKTLPFGNTIYF | TGTGCCAGCAGCAAGACTCTTCCCTTTGGAAACACCATATATTTT
NA | TRBJ2-3 | NA | TRBV2 | CASTGGTSSTDTQYF | TGTGCCAGCACGGGGGGCACATCTAGCACAGATACGCAGTATTTT
NA | TRBJ2-3 | NA | TRBV9 | CASSGPTNTDTQYF | TGTGCCAGCAGCGGCCCGACAAACACAGATACGCAGTATTTT
NA | TRBJ2-7 | TRBD1 | TRBV5-4 | CASSLGSGTGAYEQYF | TGTGCCAGCAGCTTGGGATCCGGGACAGGGGCGTACGAGCAGTACTTC
once | TRBJ2-7 | TRBD2 | TRBV27 | CASSAGRAGGQYEQYF | TGTGCCAGCAGTGCAGGACGAGCGGGGGGGCAGTACGAGCAGTACTTC
NA | TRBJ1-6 | NA | TRBV4-1 | CASSQEPAKENSPLHF | TGCGCCAGCAGCCAAGAGCCCGCAAAGGAGAATTCACCCCTCCACTTT
NA | TRBJ2-2 | NA | TRBV21-1 | CASEPTVGRSNTGELFF | TGTGCCAGCGAGCCCACTGTAGGGAGGTCGAACACCGGGGAGCTGTTTTTT
NA | TRBJ1-5 | NA | TRBV5-6 | CASSLRGSNQPQHF | TGTGCCAGCAGCTTAAGGGGAAGCAATCAGCCCCAGCATTTT
NA | TRBJ2-3 | TRBD2 | TRBV19 | CASSTGTSGGAGSTDTQYF | TGTGCCAGTAGTACCGGGACTAGCGGGGGGGCCGGGAGCACAGATACGCAGTATTTT
NA | TRBJ2-1 | NA | TRBV9 | CASSVPGTNEQFF | TGTGCCAGCAGCGTCCCCGGGACAAATGAGCAGTTCTTC
NA | TRBJ1-4 | NA | TRBV3-1/TRBV3-2 | CASSQGGARANEKLFF | TGTGCCAGCAGCCAGGGGGGGGCACGAGCTAATGAAAAACTGTTTTTT
NA | TRBJ2-3 | TRBD1 | TRBV10-3 | CAISLRTGTDTQYF | TGTGCCATCAGTCTTAGGACAGGGACAGATACGCAGTATTTT
NA | TRBJ1-1 | NA | TRBV7-9 | CASSGRGTEAFF | TGTGCCAGCAGCGGTAGGGGCACTGAAGCTTTCTTT
NA | TRBJ1-1 | NA | TRBV28 | CASSFRGRRSLMNTEAFF | TGTGCCAGCAGTTTTAGAGGACGGAGGTCCCTCATGAACACTGAAGCTTTCTTT
NA | TRBJ1-2 | TRBD1 | TRBV12-3/TRBV12-4 | CASSLSRGIGYTF | TGTGCCAGCAGTTTGAGCAGGGGGATTGGCTACACCTTC